The entry below describes one T cell receptor (beta chain). The sample comes from a study of blood T cell repertoires in COVID-19. Study-level information: PBMCs, B-cell-depleted T cells, or T cells were the source of the cDNA or gDNA that made up the material.

Only in-frame clones appear in the TCRdb table, and some are missing; sequencing was by immunoSEQ multiplex PCR. The data show over 200,000 clones, around 86% seen once. In terms of age and location, participants ranged from about 18 to 90 years and lived in under 30 US areas. Resolution of symptoms, clearance, or two negative PCRs was present in recovered Cohort 3 donors. The CDR3 is 15 amino acids. CDR1 and CDR2 from the germline V gene are WNHNN and SYGVQD (reference sequence). J gave up 7 bases and V 3 bases, and 10 bases lay outside the gene matches. This TCR was recovered from a man between 18 and 35 years old who had recovered from COVID-19. The gene calls are TRBV10-1 and TRBJ2-7; 9 bases are shared with TRBD2. The sample consisted of PBMCs or T cells enriched from blood (not recorded which). Here the CDR3 reads CASSEGAGGRREQYF. The CDR3 nucleotides are TGCGCCAGCAGTGAAGGGGCGGGGGGGCGTCGAGAGCAGTACTTC.